Presented here are 20 T cell receptor beta chains from one specimen sequenced in a study of T cell changes during pregnancy in multiple sclerosis (dated 2019 in TCRdb). The library was built by means of the immunoSEQ multiplex PCR assay. The table comes from immuneACCESS by way of TCRdb, which keeps in-frame sequences with V and J called. Part of the clones is missing from these tables; in studies checked, under half for an unresolved V gene and the rest for unknown reasons. This sample comprises about 28,000 clones, roughly 90% of them detected only once. The top ten constitute 3% to 3.5% of the sample. The sample was CD4+ T cells from peripheral blood mononuclear cells, taken in the first trimester of pregnancy. The receptors shown here come from a female donor in good health, enrolled as a control in a pregnancy study.

The CDR3 nucleotides read TGCGCCAGCAGCCTCGACAGGGGGTCCTATGGCTACACCTTC. It codes for CASSLDRGSYGYTF. The chain carries TRBV5-1 and TRBJ1-2, with 9 bases lining up with TRBD1. The CDR3 spans 14 residues. V lost 4 bases and J lost 4; bases outside the gene matches: 5. The germline CDR1 and CDR2 sequences are SGHRS and YFSETQ.

The gene calls are TRBV10-3 and TRBJ1-2, with 8 bases matching TRBD1. V lost 0 bases to trimming and J lost 7 bases; unmatched junction nucleotides: 4. From germline, CDR1 is ENHRY and CDR2 SYGVKD. There are 14 residues in the CDR3. CDR3 in DNA: TGTGCCATCAGTGAGTCTGGACAGGGTGGTGGCTACACCTTC. It is translated as CAISESGQGGGYTF.

Written as DNA, the CDR3 is TGTGCCAGCAGCTTAGCAGAGACAGGGGGCGGTGGCTACACCTTC. Translating it yields CASSLAETGGGGYTF. The V call is TRBV7-9, the J call TRBJ1-2, with 10 bases fitting TRBD1. Germline assignment: CDR1 SEHNR and CDR2 FQNEAQ (reference sequence). The length of the CDR3 is 15 residues. Unmatched junction bases numbered 5, after V lost 0 bases and J lost 7 bases.

This clone showed up just once. V gene TRBV4-1 combines with J gene TRBJ2-1; 11 bases line up with TRBD2. CDR1 is MGHRA and CDR2 is YSYEKL in the germline V gene. V gave up 0 bases and J gave up 8 bases; unmatched junction bases: 6. This CDR3 contains 16 residues. CDR3 residues: CASSQDLSGGDDEQFF. DNA for the CDR3: TGCGCCAGCAGCCAAGATCTTAGCGGGGGGGACGATGAGCAGTTCTTC.

V and J are TRBV28 and TRBJ2-1, with 8 positions matching TRBD1. Trimming took 2 bases from V and 3 from J; bases not matched to a gene: 3. The CDR3 runs 15 residues. Germline assignment: CDR1 MDHEN and CDR2 SYDVKM. CDR3 residues: CASSLVTGGYNEQFF. CDR3 nucleotide sequence: TGTGCCAGCAGTTTAGTTACAGGGGGCTACAATGAGCAGTTCTTC.

This chain joins TRBV7-2 and TRBJ2-1; TRBD2 matches 10 bases. Germline CDR1 is SGHTA and CDR2 is FQGNSA. With 5 bases clipped from V and 1 base from J, the junction kept 5 bases outside the gene matches. The CDR3 has 16 residues. The CDR3 nucleotides are TGTGCCAGCAGCCCGAAACTAGCGGGGTCCTACAATGAGCAGTTCTTC. Its translation: CASSPKLAGSYNEQFF.

J is TRBJ1-3 and V is TRBV5-6; D call uncertain. Germline CDR1 is SGHDT and CDR2 is YYEEEE. Trimming took 5 bases from V and 3 from J, leaving 6 bases between them. The CDR3 has 12 residues. Written as DNA, the CDR3 is TGTGCCAGCAGTTCCCATGGAAACACCATATATTTT. It encodes CASSSHGNTIYF.

The gene calls are TRBV7-2 and TRBJ2-1, with 7 nucleotides matching TRBD1. From germline, CDR1 is SGHTA and CDR2 FQGNSA. V gave up 4 bases and J gave up 1 base; unmatched junction bases: 7. This CDR3 contains 16 residues. CDR3 amino acids: CASSSRDRRSYNEQFF. CDR3 bases: TGTGCCAGCAGCTCCCGGGACAGAAGATCCTACAATGAGCAGTTCTTC.

The V gene is TRBV7-9, the J gene TRBJ2-5; 12 bases match TRBD1. The CDR3 is 16 residues long. Germline trimming cut 5 bases from V and 5 bases from J; bases unmatched to any gene: 9. Germline loops: CDR1 SEHNR, CDR2 FQNEAQ (reference sequence). In DNA form, the CDR3 reads TGTGCCAGCAGCCCTGGGACAGGGGGCTCTGGGGAGACCCAGTACTTC. This gives the protein CASSPGTGGSGETQYF.

The chain uses TRBV4-3 and TRBJ2-5; 9 nucleotides line up with TRBD2. Per the germline V gene, CDR1 is LGHNA and CDR2 is YSLEER. V lost 0 bases and J lost 0; bases outside the gene matches: 8. The length of the CDR3 is 18 residues. The CDR3 reads CASSQDVAGAEYQETQYF. The CDR3 DNA is TGCGCCAGCAGCCAAGATGTAGCGGGAGCTGAGTACCAAGAGACCCAGTACTTC.

The gene calls are TRBV7-9 and TRBJ2-5; 7 nucleotides match TRBD1. The V gene end was trimmed by 6 bases and the J gene end by 5 bases; junction bases not matched to a gene: 15. The CDR3 runs 16 residues. The germline CDR1 and CDR2 sequences are SEHNR and FQNEAQ (reference sequence). In DNA, the CDR3 is TGTGCCAGCAGAAAAGCCCGGGACAGATCGAGGGAGACCCAGTACTTC. Encoded protein: CASRKARDRSRETQYF.

The chain uses TRBV29-1 and TRBJ2-1, with TRBD1 matching over 7 bases. The CDR3 is 16 amino acids. Trimming at V came to 3 bases and at J to 0 bases, leaving 8 bases not matched to a gene. Germline assignment: CDR1 SQVTM and CDR2 ANQGSEA. CDR3 in amino acids: CSVDWGQSSSYNEQFF. CDR3 in DNA: TGCAGCGTTGATTGGGGACAGTCTAGCTCCTACAATGAGCAGTTCTTC.

This sequence joins TRBV7-9 and TRBJ2-5; D gene ambiguous. Trimming left V 4 bases short and J 5 bases short, with 11 bases between. The germline V gene encodes CDR1 SEHNR and CDR2 FQNEAQ (reference sequence). This CDR3 has 13 residues. The CDR3 sequence: CASSSRVEETQYF. For the CDR3, the DNA is TGTGCCAGCAGCTCCCGGGTGGAGGAGACCCAGTACTTC.

The chain is built from TRBV29-1 and TRBJ2-7; TRBD1 agrees at 8 bases. The V gene end was trimmed by 4 bases and the J gene end by 0 bases; junction bases not matched to a gene: 8. CDR1 and CDR2 from the germline V gene are SQVTM and ANQGSEA. The CDR3 covers 15 residues. CDR3 nucleotide sequence: TGCAGCGTTGCAGGGGGCGGGCAGAGCTCCTACGAGCAGTACTTC. This sequence encodes CSVAGGGQSSYEQYF.

The chain joins TRBV7-6 to TRBJ2-7; 7 nucleotides match TRBD2. V lost 1 base to trimming and J lost 6 bases; unmatched junction nucleotides: 9. The CDR3 extends over 15 amino acids. Per germline, CDR1 SGHVS and CDR2 FNYEAQ. The CDR3 is CASSLGWTSGGEQYF. CDR3 nucleotide sequence: TGTGCCAGCAGCTTAGGGTGGACTAGTGGAGGCGAGCAGTACTTC. The complete variable domain, with remaining parts taken from reference TRBV7-6 and TRBJ2-7, reads GAGVSQSPRYKVTKRGQDVALRCDPISGHVSLYWYRQALGQGPEFLTYFNYEAQQDKSGLPNDRFSAERPEGSISTLTIQRTEQRDSAMYRCASSLGWTSGGEQYFGPGTRLTVT.

The rearrangement uses TRBV9 and TRBJ2-1; 7 positions agree with TRBD1. This CDR3 is 15 amino acids long. Germline V gene sequence: CDR1 SGDLS, CDR2 YYNGEE. The ends lost 3 bases at V and 0 bases at J; junction bases unmatched: 3. The CDR3 DNA reads TGTGCCAGCAGCGCCGGGACAGTCTCCTACAATGAGCAGTTCTTC. Its translation is CASSAGTVSYNEQFF.

This clone is labeled as medium-sized. The rearrangement uses TRBV6-5 and TRBJ2-2; D not resolved. This CDR3 has 13 residues. Germline lookup yields CDR1 MNHEY and CDR2 SVGAGI. V gave up 8 bases and J gave up 0 bases, with 7 bases separating them. The CDR3 protein is CASLDSNTGELFF. The DNA of the CDR3 is TGTGCCAGCCTAGACTCGAACACCGGGGAGCTGTTTTTT.

The genes are TRBV6-5 and TRBJ1-1; D may be TRBD1 (5 bases). CDR3 length: 14 amino acids. Germline CDR1 reads MNHEY; CDR2 reads SVGAGI. Trimming left V 0 bases short and J 6 bases short, with 11 bases between. CDR3 protein: CASSYSSGPSEAFF. CDR3 in DNA: TGTGCCAGCAGTTACTCATCAGGGCCCTCTGAAGCTTTCTTT.

The chain uses TRBV19 and TRBJ2-2; TRBD2 aligns across 7 bases. This CDR3 contains 15 residues. The V segment lost 4 bases and the J segment 3 bases; nucleotides outside the gene matches: 5. From germline, CDR1 is LNHDA and CDR2 SQIVND (reference sequence). The CDR3: CASSRGLRDTGELFF. The CDR3 DNA is TGTGCCAGTAGTAGGGGACTACGGGACACCGGGGAGCTGTTTTTT.

The rearrangement uses TRBV2 and TRBJ2-4; D unresolved. V lost 4 bases to trimming and J lost 0 bases, with 7 bases between them. CDR3 length equals 14 residues. Germline V CDR1 and CDR2: SNHLY, FYNNEI. The CDR3 coding sequence is TGTGCCAGCAGTGGAGCCTTAGCCAAAAACATTCAGTACTTC. This sequence encodes CASSGALAKNIQYF.